One T cell receptor beta chain is described in this entry. Its antigen remains unidentified. V shed 4 bases, J shed 4 bases, and the junction held 10 bases outside the gene matches. This CDR3 region has 16 residues. CDR1 and CDR2 (germline): KGHSH, LQKENI. The data stem from a study of cytomegalovirus exposure and HLA in healthy donors. This PCR relied on a set of 60 Vbeta primers and 13 Jbeta primers. Data came from immunoSEQ multiplex PCR; TCRdb stores just in-frame clones and leaves some out. The table lists about 160,000 clones, 80% to 90% of them singletons. Study results and limitations: Sequence variants that were highly shared formed a cluster that was likely a sequencing artifact.

The sequence derives from a male donor in good health and CMV-seronegative. This chain joins TRBV18 and TRBJ1-2; 9 bases agree with TRBD1. Sequences were obtained from PBMCs. CDR3 nucleotide sequence: TGTGCCAGCTCACAGTCCGGGACAGGGCGGTTCTATGGCTACACCTTC. This sequence encodes CASSQSGTGRFYGYTF. The whole variable domain, remainder taken from reference TRBV18 and TRBJ1-2, is NAGVMQNPRHLVRRRGQEARLRCSPMKGHSHVYWYRQLPEEGLKFMVYLQKENIIDESGMPKERFSAEFPKEGPSILRIQQVVRGDSAAYFCASSQSGTGRFYGYTFGSGTRLTVV.